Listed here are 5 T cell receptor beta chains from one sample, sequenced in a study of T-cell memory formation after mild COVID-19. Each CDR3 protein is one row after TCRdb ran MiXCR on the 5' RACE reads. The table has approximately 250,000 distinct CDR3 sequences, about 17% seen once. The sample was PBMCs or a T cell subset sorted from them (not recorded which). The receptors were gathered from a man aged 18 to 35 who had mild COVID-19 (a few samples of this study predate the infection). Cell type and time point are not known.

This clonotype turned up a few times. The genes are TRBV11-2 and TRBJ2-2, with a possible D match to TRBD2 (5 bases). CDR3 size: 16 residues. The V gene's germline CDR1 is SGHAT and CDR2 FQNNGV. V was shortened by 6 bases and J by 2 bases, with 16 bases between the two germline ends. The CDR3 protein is CASSFRRIPNTGELFF. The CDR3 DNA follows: TGTGCCAGCAGTTTCCGGAGGATACCAAACACCGGGGAGCTGTTTTTT.

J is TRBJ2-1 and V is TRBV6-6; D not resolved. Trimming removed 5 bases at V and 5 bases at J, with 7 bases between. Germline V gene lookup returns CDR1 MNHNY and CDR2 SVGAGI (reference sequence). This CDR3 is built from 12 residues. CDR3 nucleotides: TGTGCCAGCAGTCCCGCTGACAATGAGCAGTTCTTC. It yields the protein CASSPADNEQFF.

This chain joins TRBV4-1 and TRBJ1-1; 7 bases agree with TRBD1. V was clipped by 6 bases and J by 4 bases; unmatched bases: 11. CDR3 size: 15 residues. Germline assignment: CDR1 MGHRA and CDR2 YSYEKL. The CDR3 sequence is CASSRGRGTATEAFF. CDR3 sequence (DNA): TGCGCCAGCAGTAGAGGCAGGGGGACGGCCACTGAAGCTTTCTTT.

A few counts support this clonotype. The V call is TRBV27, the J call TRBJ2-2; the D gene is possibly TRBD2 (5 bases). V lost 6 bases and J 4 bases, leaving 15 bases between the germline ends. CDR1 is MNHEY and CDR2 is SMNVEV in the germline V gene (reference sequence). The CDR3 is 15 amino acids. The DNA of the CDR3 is TGTGCCAGCAGGACCGCACTAGTCTCCACCGGGGAGCTGTTTTTT. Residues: CASRTALVSTGELFF.

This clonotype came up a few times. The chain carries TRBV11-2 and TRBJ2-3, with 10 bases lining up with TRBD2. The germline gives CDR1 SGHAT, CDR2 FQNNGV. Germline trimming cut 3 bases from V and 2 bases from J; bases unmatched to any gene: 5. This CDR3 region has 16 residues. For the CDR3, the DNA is TGTGCCAGCAGCTTGAAACTAGCGGGGACCACAGATACGCAGTATTTT. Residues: CASSLKLAGTTDTQYF. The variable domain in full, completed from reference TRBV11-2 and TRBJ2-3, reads EAGVAQSPRYKIIEKRQSVAFWCNPISGHATLYWYQQILGQGPKLLIQFQNNGVVDDSQLPKDRFSAERLKGVDSTLKIQPAKLEDSAVYLCASSLKLAGTTDTQYFGPGTRLTVL.